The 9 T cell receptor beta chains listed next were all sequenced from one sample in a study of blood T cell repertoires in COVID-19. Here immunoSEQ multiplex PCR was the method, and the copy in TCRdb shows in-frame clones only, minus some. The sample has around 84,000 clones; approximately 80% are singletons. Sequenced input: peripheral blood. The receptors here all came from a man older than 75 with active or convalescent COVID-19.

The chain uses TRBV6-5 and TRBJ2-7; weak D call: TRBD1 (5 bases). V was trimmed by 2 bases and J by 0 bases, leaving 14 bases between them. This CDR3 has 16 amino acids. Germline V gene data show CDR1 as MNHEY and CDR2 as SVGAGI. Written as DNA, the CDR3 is TGTGCCAGCAGTTACGCAACTCGACAGAGCTCCTACGAGCAGTACGTC. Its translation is CASSYATRQSSYEQYV.

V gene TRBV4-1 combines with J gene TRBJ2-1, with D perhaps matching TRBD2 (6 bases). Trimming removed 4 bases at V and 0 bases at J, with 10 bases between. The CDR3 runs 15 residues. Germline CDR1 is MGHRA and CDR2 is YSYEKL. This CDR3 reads CASSPRRASYNEQFF. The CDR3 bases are TGCGCCAGCAGCCCCAGGAGGGCCTCCTACAATGAGCAGTTCTTC.

The CDR3 bases are TGTGCCAGCAATAAGGACAGGGCGAACACTGAAGCTTTCTTT. Translating gives CASNKDRANTEAFF. The chain is built from TRBV27 and TRBJ1-1, with 8 bases that match TRBD1. The CDR3 has 14 amino acids. Germline-derived CDR1 and CDR2 are MNHEY and SMNVEV (reference sequence). V trimming: 7 bases; J trimming: 1 base; junction bases outside the gene matches: 5.

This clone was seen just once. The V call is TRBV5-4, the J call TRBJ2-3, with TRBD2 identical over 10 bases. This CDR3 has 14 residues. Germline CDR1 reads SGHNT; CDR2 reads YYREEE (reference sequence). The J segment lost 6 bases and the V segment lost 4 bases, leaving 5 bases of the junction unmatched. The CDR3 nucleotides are TGTGCCAGCAGCAGCGGGGGGGTAGGGGATACGCAGTATTTT. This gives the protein CASSSGGVGDTQYF.

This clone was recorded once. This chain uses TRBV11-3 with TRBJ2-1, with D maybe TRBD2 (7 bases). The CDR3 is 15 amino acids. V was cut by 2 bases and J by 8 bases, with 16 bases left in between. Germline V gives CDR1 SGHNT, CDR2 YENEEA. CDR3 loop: CASSLSGGRGDEQFF. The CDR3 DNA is TGTGCCAGCAGCTTATCGGGGGGCCGGGGGGATGAGCAGTTCTTC.

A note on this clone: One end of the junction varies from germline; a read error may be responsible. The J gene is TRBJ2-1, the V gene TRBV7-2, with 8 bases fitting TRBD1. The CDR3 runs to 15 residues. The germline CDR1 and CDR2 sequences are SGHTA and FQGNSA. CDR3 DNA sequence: TGTGCCAGCAGCTCAAGGACAGGGAGCTACGATGAGCAGTTCTTC. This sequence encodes CASSSRTGSYDEQFF.

The CDR3 nucleotides read TGTGCCAGCTCCCCTCAAACGACTAGGGAGACCCAGTACTTC. Its translation: CASSPQTTRETQYF. The chain employs TRBV6-5 and TRBJ2-5, with D possibly TRBD2 on 6 matching bases. CDR3 length: 14 residues. The germline V and J ends were trimmed by 8 bases and 5 bases, with 18 bases remaining between them. CDR1 and CDR2 (germline): MNHEY, SVGAGI.

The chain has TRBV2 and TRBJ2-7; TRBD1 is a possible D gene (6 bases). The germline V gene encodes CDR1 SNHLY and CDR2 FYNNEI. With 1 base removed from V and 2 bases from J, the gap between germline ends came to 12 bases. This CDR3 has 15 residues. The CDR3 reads CASSEVGTMPYEQYV. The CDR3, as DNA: TGTGCCAGCAGTGAAGTGGGGACAATGCCCTACGAGCAGTACGTC.

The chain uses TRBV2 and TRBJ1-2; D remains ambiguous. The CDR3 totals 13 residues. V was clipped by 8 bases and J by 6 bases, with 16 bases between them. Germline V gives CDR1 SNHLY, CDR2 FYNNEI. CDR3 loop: CASRYDVGNGYTF. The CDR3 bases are TGTGCCAGCCGGTATGACGTCGGGAATGGCTACACCTTC. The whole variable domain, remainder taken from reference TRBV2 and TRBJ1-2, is EPEVTQTPSHQVTQMGQEVILRCVPISNHLYFYWYRQILGQKVEFLVSFYNNEISEKSEIFDDQFSVERPDGSNFTLKIRSTKLEDSAMYFCASRYDVGNGYTFGSGTRLTVV.